These T cell receptor beta chains were read from a single sample in a study of T cell responses to AZD1222 COVID-19 vaccine. TCRdb's copy holds only in-frame clones and misses some; the assay was immunoSEQ multiplex PCR. Of fewer than 65,000 clones in the sample, roughly 88% were seen once. This material consisted of peripheral blood, taken on day 0 of AZD1222 vaccination. Receptors originate from an adult in good health. CDR3s include the opening cysteine and the closing phenylalanine or tryptophan. The order of the fields is J gene, clone size, V gene, D gene, CDR3 protein, CDR3 DNA. D genes are given only for firm matches. The listing skips clone size in some rows; elsewhere it reads once, few, many or a size class.

TRBJ2-7 - TRBV7-7 - CASSSPGSYEQYF TGTGCCAGCAGCTCGCCGGGCTCCTACGAGCAGTACTTC
TRBJ1-4 - TRBV11-3 TRBD1 CASSHPADRVDEKLFF TGTGCCAGCAGCCACCCCGCGGACAGGGTGGACGAAAAACTGTTTTTT
TRBJ2-7 - TRBV7-6 TRBD1 CASSLTGSIVDEQYF TGTGCCAGCAGCCTGACAGGGAGTATAGTCGACGAGCAGTACTTC
TRBJ2-3 - TRBV7-6 - CASSAVRLGGDTDTQYF TGTGCCAGCAGCGCAGTTAGACTAGGTGGGGACACAGATACGCAGTATTTT
TRBJ1-3 - TRBV7-9 - CASSLWGSTIYF TGTGCCAGCAGCTTATGGGGAAGCACCATATATTTT
TRBJ1-2 few TRBV11-1 TRBD1 CASSSRQGNRGYTF TGTGCCAGCAGCTCCAGACAGGGGAATCGTGGCTACACCTTC
TRBJ2-3 - TRBV5-1 TRBD2 CASSFGLAPLGTDTQYF TGCGCCAGCAGCTTCGGACTAGCCCCTTTGGGGACAGATACGCAGTATTTT
TRBJ2-5 - TRBV27 TRBD2 CASSLGRGEGRETQYF TGTGCCAGCAGTTTGGGGCGCGGGGAGGGGAGAGAGACCCAGTACTTC
TRBJ1-2 - TRBV6-1 - CASSELDRSVGYTF TGTGCCAGCAGTGAGCTAGACAGGTCGGTTGGCTACACCTTC
TRBJ2-3 - TRBV28 - CASSLRGGTDTQYF TGTGCCAGCAGTTTAAGGGGTGGCACAGATACGCAGTATTTT
TRBJ1-1 - TRBV7-2 - CASSLYALSVAEAFF TGTGCCAGCAGCTTATATGCCTTGTCCGTGGCTGAAGCTTTCTTT
TRBJ1-5 - TRBV12-5 - CASGLFNQPQHF TGTGCTAGTGGTTTGTTTAATCAGCCCCAGCATTTT
TRBJ2-3 - TRBV6-2/TRBV6-3 - CASSPRAPDTQYF TGTGCCAGCAGCCCCAGGGCCCCAGATACGCAGTATTTT
TRBJ2-7 - TRBV4-3 - CASSQGVERVWEQYF TGCGCCAGCAGCCAAGGAGTCGAGAGGGTCTGGGAGCAGTACTTC
TRBJ1-6 - TRBV28 TRBD1 CASSLIGQGNSPLHF TGTGCCAGCAGTTTAATCGGACAGGGAAACTCACCCCTCCACTTT
TRBJ1-2 - TRBV5-1 - CASSLQVGSYGYTF TGCGCCAGCAGCTTGCAGGTGGGGAGCTATGGCTACACCTTC
TRBJ2-5 once TRBV2 TRBD2 CASSDGWPGGTQYF TGTGCCAGCAGCGACGGGTGGCCGGGGGGGACCCAGTACTTC
TRBJ2-1 - TRBV5-5 TRBD2 CASSPPGGYEQFF TGTGCCAGCAGTCCACCCGGGGGGTATGAGCAGTTCTTC
TRBJ1-3 once TRBV6-5 - CASSLRSSGNTIYF TGTGCCAGCAGTCTCAGGAGCTCTGGAAACACCATATATTTT
TRBJ2-1 - TRBV9 TRBD2 CASSPNGASGYNEQFF TGTGCCAGCAGCCCAAACGGAGCTAGCGGGTACAATGAGCAGTTCTTC
TRBJ2-1 - TRBV7-9 TRBD2 CASSHTWGRALSYNEQFF TGTGCCAGCAGCCATACTTGGGGGAGGGCCTTGTCCTACAATGAGCAGTTCTTC
TRBJ2-5 - TRBV7-9 - CASSPGDETQYF TGTGCCAGCAGCCCCGGGGACGAGACCCAGTACTTC
TRBJ2-7 - TRBV10-3 - CAISPDSLSYEQYF TGTGCCATCAGTCCCGACAGCCTCTCCTACGAGCAGTACTTC
TRBJ2-3 - TRBV13 - CASLAYSERTQYF TGTGCCAGCTTAGCATACTCGGAGCGGACGCAGTATTTT
TRBJ1-1 - TRBV25-1 - CASSAGVGNEAFF TGTGCCAGCAGTGCAGGGGTTGGGAATGAAGCTTTCTTT
TRBJ1-2 - TRBV7-2 TRBD1 CASSLNTGVYGYTF TGTGCCAGCAGCTTAAATACAGGGGTGTATGGCTACACCTTC
TRBJ2-1 - TRBV11-2 - CASSPDHRDFYNEQFF TGTGCCAGCAGCCCCGACCACCGGGACTTCTACAATGAGCAGTTCTTC
TRBJ1-1 - TRBV4-3 - CASSQELGNKGLNTEAFF TGCGCCAGCAGCCAAGAGTTGGGTAACAAAGGGTTGAACACTGAAGCTTTCTTT